This T cell receptor (beta chain) was observed in a study of cytomegalovirus exposure and HLA in healthy donors. V was pared by 5 bases and J by 4 bases, with 6 bases of the junction left unmatched. The CDR3 runs 15 residues. CDR1 and CDR2 (germline): SEHNR, FQNEAQ (reference sequence). 13 Jbeta primers and 60 Vbeta primers were used for the PCR. Per the authors' pipeline: Later, roughly 86 million unique TCR beta chains were counted in an analysis, and approximately 10 million of them were shared. Some clones are missing from TCRdb's copy, which holds only in-frame ones; the method was immunoSEQ multiplex PCR. V and J calls and clone size are given by that table; D and trimming were obtained from the DNA. The sample lists more than 85,000 clones, about 83% occurring once.

The sequence came from a man in his late teens or twenties in good health and CMV-seronegative. The sample taken for sequencing was PBMCs. The chain uses TRBV7-9 and TRBJ1-4, with TRBD1 identical over 8 bases. Here the CDR3 DNA reads TGTGCCAGCAGCGACAGGGGCGCCGGTAATGAAAAACTGTTTTTT. Protein: CASSDRGAGNEKLFF.